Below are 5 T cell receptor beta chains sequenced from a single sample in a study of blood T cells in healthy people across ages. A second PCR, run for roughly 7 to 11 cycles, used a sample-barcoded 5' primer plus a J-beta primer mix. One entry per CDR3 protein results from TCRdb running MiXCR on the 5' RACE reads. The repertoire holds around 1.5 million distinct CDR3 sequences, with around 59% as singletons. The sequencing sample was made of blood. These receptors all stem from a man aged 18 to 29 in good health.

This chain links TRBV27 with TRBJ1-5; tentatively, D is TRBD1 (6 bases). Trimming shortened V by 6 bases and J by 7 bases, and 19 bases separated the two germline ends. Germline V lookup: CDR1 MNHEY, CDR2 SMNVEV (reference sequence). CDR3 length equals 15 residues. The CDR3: CASSSLGGGRQPQHF. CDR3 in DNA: TGTGCCAGCAGCAGTCTTGGGGGCGGCAGACAGCCCCAGCATTTT.

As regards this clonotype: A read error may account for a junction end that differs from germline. CDR3 in amino acids: CASSLWGFGTNVLTF. CDR3 sequence (DNA): TGTGCCAGCAGCTTGTGGGGGTTTGGGACCAACGTCCTGACTTTC. The chain recombines TRBV7-9 with TRBJ2-6; the D call may be TRBD1 or TRBD2 (5 bases each). Germline V lookup: CDR1 SEHNR, CDR2 FQNEAQ (reference sequence). This CDR3 is 15 amino acids long.

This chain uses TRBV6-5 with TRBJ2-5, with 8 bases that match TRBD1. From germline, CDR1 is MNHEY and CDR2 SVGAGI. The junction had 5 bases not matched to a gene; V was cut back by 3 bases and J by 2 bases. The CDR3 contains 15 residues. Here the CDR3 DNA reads TGTGCCAGCAGTTATCGACAGGGGCCACAAGAGACCCAGTACTTC. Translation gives CASSYRQGPQETQYF.

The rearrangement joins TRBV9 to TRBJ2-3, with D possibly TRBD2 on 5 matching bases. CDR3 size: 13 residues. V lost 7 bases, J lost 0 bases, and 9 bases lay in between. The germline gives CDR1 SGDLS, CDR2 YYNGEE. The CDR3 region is CASGPGSTDTQYF. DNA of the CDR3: TGTGCCAGCGGACCGGGGAGCACAGATACGCAGTATTTT.

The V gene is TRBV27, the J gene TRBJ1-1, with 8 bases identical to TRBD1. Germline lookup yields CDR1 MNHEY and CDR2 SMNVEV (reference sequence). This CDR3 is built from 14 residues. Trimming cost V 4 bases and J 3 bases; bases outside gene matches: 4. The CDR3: CASSYYRGYTEAFF. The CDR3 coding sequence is TGTGCCAGCAGTTATTACAGGGGGTACACTGAAGCTTTCTTT.